These 27 T cell receptor beta chains were all obtained from the same sample, sequenced in a study of blood T cell repertoires in COVID-19. This table comes from immunoSEQ multiplex PCR, and its TCRdb copy is limited to in-frame clones, with some not included. This table has hundreds of thousands of clones, 75% to 90% appearing once. The sample was peripheral blood. The receptor source for this set is a man aged 60 to 69 who had recovered from COVID-19.

The rearrangement uses TRBV7-2 and TRBJ2-7; 10 bases map to TRBD2. The CDR3 runs 15 residues. Unmatched junction bases numbered 12, after V lost 7 bases and J lost 6 bases. Looked up from germline, CDR1 is SGHTA and CDR2 is FQGNSA. The CDR3 nucleotides are TGTGCCAGCACCTCATATCTAGCGGGAGTTTCCGAGCAGTACTTC. Translated, it gives CASTSYLAGVSEQYF.

This clone showed up just a few times. This chain uses TRBV30 with TRBJ2-3; TRBD1 agrees at 8 bases. The CDR3 is made up of 15 amino acids. Germline V gene lookup returns CDR1 GTSNPN and CDR2 SVGIG (reference sequence). Unmatched junction bases numbered 8, after V lost 2 bases and J lost 4 bases. CDR3 coding DNA: TGTGCCTGGAGTCTTTTAGGACAGGGCTCAGATACGCAGTATTTT. This gives the protein CAWSLLGQGSDTQYF.

V gene TRBV4-1 combines with J gene TRBJ1-2; 9 bases map to TRBD1. V was pared by 1 base and J by 4 bases, with 4 bases of the junction left unmatched. The germline V gene has CDR1 MGHRA and CDR2 YSYEKL. This CDR3 spans 15 amino acids. CDR3 sequence: CASSQAGQGLYGYTF. CDR3 bases: TGCGCCAGCAGCCAAGCTGGACAGGGGCTCTATGGCTACACCTTC.

The chain recombines TRBV2 with TRBJ1-2; D unresolved. Germline V gene sequence: CDR1 SNHLY, CDR2 FYNNEI. V was trimmed by 6 bases and J by 6 bases, leaving 5 bases between them. The CDR3 loop spans 10 amino acids. The CDR3, as DNA: TGTGCCAGCAGGGCCAATGGCTACACCTTC. It specifies CASRANGYTF.

This rearrangement joins TRBV10-1 to TRBJ1-1; TRBD1 matches 7 bases. The V gene's germline CDR1 is WNHNN and CDR2 SYGVQD (reference sequence). V lost 4 bases and J lost 4; bases outside the gene matches: 3. This CDR3 has 13 amino acids. The CDR3, as DNA: TGCGCCAGCAGTGGGACAGGACCCACTGAAGCTTTCTTT. Protein product: CASSGTGPTEAFF.

The chain is built from TRBV2 and TRBJ2-5; 11 bases fit TRBD1. Germline lookup yields CDR1 SNHLY and CDR2 FYNNEI. CDR3 length equals 15 residues. Germline trimming cut 1 base from V and 6 bases from J; bases unmatched to any gene: 4. CDR3 protein: CASSEGTGGLQTQYF. The CDR3 DNA is TGTGCCAGCAGTGAAGGGACAGGGGGCTTGCAGACCCAGTACTTC.

This clone has only one observation. The CDR3 sequence: CASSTRTSANEQFF. The CDR3 coding sequence is TGTGCCAGTAGTACCCGCACTAGCGCCAATGAGCAGTTCTTC. The chain carries TRBV19 and TRBJ2-1; TRBD2 aligns across 7 bases. After removal of 4 bases from V and 6 bases from J, the junction contained 6 bases not matched to a gene. This CDR3 region has 14 residues. Per germline, CDR1 LNHDA and CDR2 SQIVND (reference sequence).

Here the CDR3 DNA reads TGTGCCAGCAGCCGGCGATCGCTAGCGGGGCTGAACACCGGGGAGCTGTTTTTT. This sequence encodes CASSRRSLAGLNTGELFF. The gene calls are TRBV3-1 (or the pseudogene TRBV3-2) and TRBJ2-2; 9 bases match TRBD2. The germline gives CDR1 LGHDT, CDR2 YNNKEL (reference sequence). The J segment lost 1 base and the V segment lost 4 bases, leaving 10 bases of the junction unmatched. This CDR3 spans 18 amino acids.

V usage is TRBV2 and J usage is TRBJ1-5; possibly TRBD1 for D (5 bases). The CDR3 has 15 amino acids. CDR1 and CDR2 (germline): SNHLY, FYNNEI. V lost 1 base to trimming and J lost 2 bases, with 9 bases between them. The CDR3 spells CASSEVGRGNQPQHF. The CDR3 nucleotides read TGTGCCAGCAGTGAAGTAGGCAGGGGCAATCAGCCCCAGCATTTT.

This clone was observed a few times. J is TRBJ2-7 and V is TRBV7-6, with 10 bases matching TRBD2. CDR1 and CDR2 from the germline V gene are SGHVS and FNYEAQ. The CDR3 loop spans 16 amino acids. The trim removed 5 bases at V and 1 base at J, leaving 8 bases unmatched. CDR3 amino acids: CASSPGGGLASYEQYF. Here the CDR3 DNA reads TGTGCCAGCAGCCCAGGGGGGGGACTAGCGTCCTACGAGCAGTACTTC.

J is TRBJ2-3 and V is TRBV30; TRBD2 matches 12 bases. Unmatched junction bases numbered 7, after V lost 8 bases and J lost 4 bases. The CDR3 consists of 14 residues. In germline, CDR1 is GTSNPN, CDR2 SVGIG (reference sequence). In DNA, the CDR3 is TGTGCCCGAGGGGCTAGCGGGAGGGCAGATACGCAGTATTTT. This translates into CARGASGRADTQYF.

The gene calls are TRBV3-1 (or the pseudogene TRBV3-2) and TRBJ1-2; 9 nucleotides align to TRBD1. The CDR3 has 14 residues. The trim removed 6 bases at V and 8 bases at J, leaving 10 bases unmatched. Per the germline V gene, CDR1 is LGHDT and CDR2 is YNNKEL (reference sequence). The chain's CDR3 is CASRQPGQGSGYTF. The DNA for the CDR3 is TGTGCCAGCAGACAACCGGGACAGGGATCGGGCTACACCTTC.

V usage is TRBV19 and J usage is TRBJ2-7; D might be TRBD2 (6 bases). This CDR3 has 13 residues. From germline, CDR1 is LNHDA and CDR2 SQIVND (reference sequence). V gave up 4 bases and J gave up 3 bases, with 10 bases separating them. DNA of the CDR3: TGTGCCAGTAGTAGGACTACCCTCTACGAGCAGTACTTC. Encoded protein: CASSRTTLYEQYF.

The chain employs TRBV6-1 and TRBJ2-1; maybe TRBD1 (6 bases). Germline V gives CDR1 MNHNS, CDR2 SASEGT. Trimming cost V 3 bases and J 9 bases, with 12 bases left between them. The CDR3 is 13 amino acids. The CDR3 coding sequence is TGTGCCAGCAGTGACAGGGGCACTAGTGAGCAGTTCTTC. It encodes CASSDRGTSEQFF.

The chain employs TRBV19 and TRBJ1-5; D uncertain. The CDR3 contains 18 residues. Germline V gene data show CDR1 as LNHDA and CDR2 as SQIVND (reference sequence). V was cut by 0 bases and J by 0 bases, with 15 bases left in between. Written as DNA, the CDR3 is TGTGCCAGTAGTATAGATGCCGGCGGCCCGAATAGCAATCAGCCCCAGCATTTT. This codes for CASSIDAGGPNSNQPQHF.

V usage is TRBV30 and J usage is TRBJ2-2; D is perhaps TRBD2 (6 bases). Per the germline V gene, CDR1 is GTSNPN and CDR2 is SVGIG (reference sequence). CDR3 length: 16 amino acids. Between the trimmed V and J ends, which lost 3 bases and 0 bases, there was a span of 14 bases. The CDR3 region is CAWRMGGRSNTGELFF. DNA for the CDR3: TGTGCCTGGAGGATGGGGGGACGTTCGAACACCGGGGAGCTGTTTTTT.

This chain links TRBV7-2 with TRBJ2-5; maybe TRBD2 (6 bases). The V end lost 1 base, the J end lost 3 bases, and 6 bases lay between the germline ends. CDR1 is SGHTA, CDR2 FQGNSA, per germline. The CDR3 consists of 13 residues. In DNA, the CDR3 is TGTGCCAGCAGCTTAGTAGCGGAAGAGACCCAGTACTTC. Its translation: CASSLVAEETQYF.

The chain couples TRBV27 to TRBJ2-7; D possibly corresponds to TRBD1 (7 bases). Germline CDR1 MNHEY, CDR2 SMNVEV (reference sequence). The CDR3 length is 15 residues. Trimming took 2 bases from V and 4 from J, leaving 15 bases between them. The CDR3 protein is CASSLLRQGGYEQYF. The CDR3 bases are TGTGCCAGCAGTTTACTCCGGCAGGGGGGATACGAGCAGTACTTC.

The chain joins TRBV10-3 to TRBJ1-2; D unclear. The germline gives CDR1 ENHRY, CDR2 SYGVKD. The CDR3 runs 13 residues. The V end was cut by 4 bases, the J end by 8 bases, with 14 bases between. DNA of the CDR3: TGTGCCATCAGTGGCGGCCCGCAATTGGGCTACACCTTC. This sequence encodes CAISGGPQLGYTF.

The CDR3 nucleotides are TGTGCCAGCAGCTCGCGGCAGGGGCCGGGGAGCTCCTATAATTCACCCCTCCACTTT. Amino acid sequence: CASSSRQGPGSSYNSPLHF. V usage is TRBV7-2 and J usage is TRBJ1-6, with D perhaps matching TRBD1 (6 bases). The CDR3 has 19 amino acids. Trimming took off 4 bases at V and 0 bases at J, with 19 bases between the two ends. From germline, CDR1 is SGHTA and CDR2 FQGNSA.

The genes are TRBV20-1 and TRBJ2-3; D ambiguous. The germline gives CDR1 DFQATT, CDR2 SNEGSKA (reference sequence). This CDR3 is built from 13 residues. Trimming cost V 3 bases and J 0 bases, with 7 bases left between them. CDR3 sequence: CSASPRSTDTQYF. Written as DNA, the CDR3 is TGCAGTGCTAGTCCCCGGAGCACAGATACGCAGTATTTT.

The J gene is TRBJ2-1, the V gene TRBV28, with TRBD2 matching 9 bases. Germline V gene sequence: CDR1 MDHEN, CDR2 SYDVKM. V lost 6 bases and J lost 7; bases outside the gene matches: 13. CDR3 length: 16 residues. The CDR3 protein is CASRASGAGRVNEQFF. The DNA of the CDR3 is TGTGCCAGCAGGGCTAGCGGGGCCGGACGAGTGAATGAGCAGTTCTTC.

The chain has TRBV2 and TRBJ2-5; D is possibly TRBD2 (5 bases). Germline CDR1 and CDR2: SNHLY and FYNNEI. Trimming pared 11 bases from V and 0 bases from J, leaving 10 bases between. The CDR3 has 12 residues. The CDR3 is CAGSSDQETQYF. The DNA for the CDR3 is TGTGCCGGGAGTTCTGACCAAGAGACCCAGTACTTC.

This clone came up once. This chain uses TRBV5-1 with TRBJ2-5, with D possibly TRBD1 on 6 matching bases. This CDR3 has 15 residues. The ends were cut back, 4 bases at V and 5 bases at J, with 18 bases in the middle. Per germline, CDR1 SGHRS and CDR2 YFSETQ. The CDR3 region has the DNA TGCGCCAGCAGCCTCGGAGAAACGAGGGGGGAGACCCAGTACTTC. Amino acid sequence: CASSLGETRGETQYF.

The V and J genes are TRBV27 and TRBJ1-2; maybe TRBD1 (6 bases). The V and J ends lost 7 bases and 1 base respectively, with 13 bases between them. Germline loops: CDR1 MNHEY, CDR2 SMNVEV (reference sequence). This CDR3 comprises 14 residues. The CDR3 loop is CASKTTGLNYGYTF. CDR3 DNA: TGTGCCAGCAAGACTACAGGGCTTAACTATGGCTACACCTTC.

The chain is built from TRBV7-9 and TRBJ1-1; D is undetermined. This CDR3 spans 12 amino acids. Germline values: CDR1 SEHNR, CDR2 FQNEAQ (reference sequence). Trimming left V 1 base short and J 4 bases short, with 4 bases between. CDR3 nucleotide sequence: TGTGCCAGCAGCTTAGGGGCCACTGAAGCTTTCTTT. This sequence encodes CASSLGATEAFF. The full variable domain, with the rest looked up from reference TRBV7-9 and TRBJ1-1, is DTGVSQNPRHKITKRGQNVTFRCDPISEHNRLYWYRQTLGQGPEFLTYFQNEAQLEKSRLLSDRFSAERPKGSFSTLEIQRTEQGDSAMYLCASSLGATEAFFGQGTRLTVV.

This chain uses TRBV9 with TRBJ2-1, with TRBD1 identical over 9 bases. With V trimmed by 3 bases and J by 4 bases, 5 bases remained unmatched. The germline V gene encodes CDR1 SGDLS and CDR2 YYNGEE. This CDR3 has 15 amino acids. The CDR3 is CASSGRDRAYNEQFF. CDR3 DNA sequence: TGTGCCAGCAGCGGCCGGGACAGGGCATACAATGAGCAGTTCTTC.